The sequence of this T cell receptor (beta chain) was determined in a study of blood T cell repertoires in COVID-19. Turning to the study itself: The samples span acute and convalescent COVID-19 from the United States, Italy and Spain. T cells, B-cell-depleted T cells, or PBMCs supplied cDNA or gDNA.

In the original analysis: Estimation of nucleated cell counts was performed using reference gene primer amplification. Measured with immunoSEQ multiplex PCR; TCRdb has only the in-frame clones, and not every one. V and J calls and clone size are given by that table; D and trimming were obtained from the DNA. Of roughly 63,000 clones in the sample, about 74% are singletons; the top ten hold approximately 28%. The CDR3 has 14 residues. Trimming took off 1 base at V and 6 bases at J, with 13 bases between the two ends. Per germline, CDR1 LNHDA and CDR2 SQIVND (reference sequence). This chain uses TRBV19 with TRBJ2-7; a weak D match, TRBD2 (5 bases). The clonotype comes from a woman aged 80 or older with acute or convalescent COVID-19. Sequenced sample: peripheral blood. CDR3 bases: TGTGCCAGTAGTATAGGGCGGCCCGCGGGCGAGCAGTACTTC. Its protein product is CASSIGRPAGEQYF.